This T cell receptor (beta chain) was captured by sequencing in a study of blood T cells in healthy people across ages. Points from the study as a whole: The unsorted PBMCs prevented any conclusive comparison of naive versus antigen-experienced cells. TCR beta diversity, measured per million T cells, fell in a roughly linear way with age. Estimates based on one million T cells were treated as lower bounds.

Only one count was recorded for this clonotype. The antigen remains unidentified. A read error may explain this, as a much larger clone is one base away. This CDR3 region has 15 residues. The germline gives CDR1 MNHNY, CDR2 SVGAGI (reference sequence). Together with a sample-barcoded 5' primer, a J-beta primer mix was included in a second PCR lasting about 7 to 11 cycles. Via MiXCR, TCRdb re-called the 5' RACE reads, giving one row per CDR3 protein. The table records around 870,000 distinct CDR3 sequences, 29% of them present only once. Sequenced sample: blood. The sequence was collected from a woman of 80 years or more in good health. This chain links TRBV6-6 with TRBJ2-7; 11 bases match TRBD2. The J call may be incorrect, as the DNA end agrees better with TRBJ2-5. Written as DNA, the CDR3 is TGTGCCAGCAGTTACGATAGCGGGGGGGGAAAGACCCAGTACTTC. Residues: CASSYDSGGGKTQYF.